What follows are 12 T cell receptor beta chains derived from one specimen sequenced in a study of shared clonotypes between healthy human individuals. The naive CD8 subset, CD45RO-negative cells positively selected for CCR7, excluded terminally differentiated effector memory CD45RA+ cells. Generated by immunoSEQ multiplex PCR, the TCRdb table keeps only in-frame clones and is missing some. The table includes approximately 2,000,000 clones, 93% detected once. The sequencing sample was made of naive CD8+ T cells from PBMCs. Every receptor here comes from a man aged 18 to 29 in good health. Some clones in this sample may be carry-over from other donors' samples.

V is TRBV4-1 and J is TRBJ2-3; 11 bases agree with TRBD2. The CDR3 sequence is 18 residues long. The J segment lost 4 bases and the V segment lost 5 bases, leaving 14 bases of the junction unmatched. Germline V gives CDR1 MGHRA, CDR2 YSYEKL. The CDR3 protein is CASSSPTGTSGEADTQYF. CDR3 coding DNA: TGCGCCAGCAGCTCTCCAACCGGGACTAGCGGAGAAGCAGATACGCAGTATTTT.

DNA for the CDR3: TGTGCCAGCAGTCTACAGCTATACTCTGGAAACACCATATATTTT. The encoded protein is CASSLQLYSGNTIYF. The chain employs TRBV28 and TRBJ1-3; D remains unclear. Per the germline V gene, CDR1 is MDHEN and CDR2 is SYDVKM. Trimming left V 5 bases short and J 0 bases short, with 11 bases between. The CDR3 is made up of 15 amino acids.

J is TRBJ1-2 and V is TRBV5-4; tentative D call: TRBD1 (6 bases). The CDR3 spans 14 residues. The V and J ends lost 1 base and 8 bases respectively, with 15 bases between them. Per germline, CDR1 SGHNT and CDR2 YYREEE (reference sequence). The CDR3 DNA reads TGTGCCAGCAGCTTGCTCCAGGGGCGTCTGGGCTACACCTTC. It encodes CASSLLQGRLGYTF.

The chain employs TRBV6-1 and TRBJ1-3, with D possibly TRBD1 on 6 matching bases. V was cut by 0 bases and J by 8 bases, with 14 bases left in between. Looked up from germline, CDR1 is MNHNS and CDR2 is SASEGT. CDR3 length: 15 residues. In DNA form, the CDR3 reads TGTGCCAGCAGTGAAGCGGGCCGGGGGCGAGACACCATATATTTT. Encoded protein: CASSEAGRGRDTIYF.

This clone is a singleton in its sample. This rearrangement joins TRBV9 to TRBJ2-1; tentatively, D is TRBD2 (7 bases). CDR1 and CDR2 from the germline V gene are SGDLS and YYNGEE. The CDR3 consists of 18 residues. V lost 4 bases and J 3 bases, leaving 23 bases between the germline ends. The CDR3 protein is CASSRRGGAQSGYNEQFF. The CDR3 coding sequence is TGTGCCAGCAGCCGAAGGGGGGGGGCGCAGTCAGGCTACAATGAGCAGTTCTTC. The full variable domain, with the rest looked up from reference TRBV9 and TRBJ2-1, is DSGVTQTPKHLITATGQRVTLRCSPRSGDLSVYWYQQSLDQGLQFLIQYYNGEERAKGNILERFSAQQFPDLHSELNLSSLELGDSALYFCASSRRGGAQSGYNEQFFGPGTRLTVL.

This clone was detected once. The chain has TRBV4-3 and TRBJ1-2; maybe TRBD1 (6 bases). The CDR3 is made up of 15 amino acids. Trimming shortened V by 6 bases and J by 6 bases, and 20 bases separated the two germline ends. CDR1 and CDR2 (germline): LGHNA, YSLEER. The CDR3 sequence is CASSPGQRGADGYTF. Here the CDR3 DNA reads TGCGCCAGCAGTCCGGGTCAGAGGGGGGCGGATGGCTACACCTTC.

This rearrangement joins TRBV28 to TRBJ2-7; D remains unclear. Trimming stripped 6 bases from V and 2 bases from J, with 14 bases between. Germline V lookup: CDR1 MDHEN, CDR2 SYDVKM. There are 14 residues in the CDR3. The CDR3, as DNA: TGTGCCAGCAGCGCCCTCAGGTTACCCTACGAGCAGTACTTC. Translating it yields CASSALRLPYEQYF. Looking up the rest from reference TRBV28 and TRBJ2-7 gives the full variable domain: DVKVTQSSRYLVKRTGEKVFLECVQDMDHENMFWYRQDPGLGLRLIYFSYDVKMKEKGDIPEGYSVSREKKERFSLILESASTNQTSMYLCASSALRLPYEQYFGPGTRLTVT.

This sequence joins TRBV4-3 and TRBJ2-5, with 10 bases lining up with TRBD2. Germline trimming cut 4 bases from V and 2 bases from J; bases unmatched to any gene: 4. CDR3 length: 15 residues. Germline V gives CDR1 LGHNA, CDR2 YSLEER. The CDR3 region has the DNA TGCGCCAGCAGCCCTGGACTAGCGGTACAAGAGACCCAGTACTTC. This codes for CASSPGLAVQETQYF.

V is TRBV16 and J is TRBJ2-5, with D perhaps assigned TRBD1 or TRBD2 (5 bases each). The CDR3 runs 16 residues. Trimming cost V 0 bases and J 5 bases, with 16 bases left between them. CDR1 and CDR2 (germline): KGHSY, FQNENV. CDR3 DNA sequence: TGTGCCAGCAGCCAATCAGGGGACCTGACACGGGAGACCCAGTACTTC. It yields the protein CASSQSGDLTRETQYF.

The chain is built from TRBV28 and TRBJ1-2; D is unresolved. Trimming removed 4 bases at V and 11 bases at J, with 17 bases between. The CDR3 contains 13 residues. The germline V gene encodes CDR1 MDHEN and CDR2 SYDVKM. CDR3 sequence: CASSSQIWMGYTF. As DNA, the CDR3 is TGTGCCAGCAGTTCACAGATTTGGATGGGATACACCTTC.

The genes are TRBV7-9 and TRBJ2-7, with a tentative D call TRBD1 (6 bases). CDR1 SEHNR and CDR2 FQNEAQ come from the germline V gene (reference sequence). The ends were cut back, 3 bases at V and 4 bases at J, with 16 bases in the middle. This CDR3 is 15 amino acids long. CDR3 coding DNA: TGTGCCAGCAGCTTTAGGGCAGGGGTTGGGTACGAGCAGTACTTC. Residues: CASSFRAGVGYEQYF.

The chain is built from TRBV28 and TRBJ2-3; 13 bases agree with TRBD2. Germline CDR1 MDHEN, CDR2 SYDVKM. The junction had 6 bases not matched to a gene; V was cut back by 2 bases and J by 4 bases. CDR3 size: 17 residues. The CDR3: CASSLSGTSGTPDTQYF. Written as DNA, the CDR3 is TGTGCCAGCAGTTTAAGTGGGACTAGCGGGACCCCAGATACGCAGTATTTT. Full variable domain (missing parts from reference TRBV28 and TRBJ2-3): DVKVTQSSRYLVKRTGEKVFLECVQDMDHENMFWYRQDPGLGLRLIYFSYDVKMKEKGDIPEGYSVSREKKERFSLILESASTNQTSMYLCASSLSGTSGTPDTQYFGPGTRLTVL.